The T cell receptor (beta chain) under discussion was sequenced for a study of cytomegalovirus exposure and HLA in healthy donors. Study observations and caveats: A prior analysis recorded that most TCR beta V segments were productive about 90% or about 30% of the time. Later analysis suggested links between common viral pathogens and several top significant clusters. Exclusion as indistinguishable affected some V segments, including TRBV6-2 and TRBV6-3.

It was with 60 Vbeta and 13 Jbeta primers that the PCR ran. Produced via immunoSEQ multiplex PCR; TCRdb's table is partial and in-frame only. The repertoire has approximately 200,000 clones, around three quarters of them found once; the top ten carry approximately 2%. This CDR3 is built from 12 residues. Germline CDR1 reads SEHNR; CDR2 reads FQNEAQ (reference sequence). Trimming pared 5 bases from V and 6 bases from J, leaving 8 bases between. Details on this clone: What it binds is unknown.

This clonotype originated in a man younger than 40 in good health and CMV-seronegative. Sample: PBMCs. The rearrangement uses TRBV7-9 and TRBJ1-5; D unresolved. DNA for the CDR3: TGTGCCAGCAGCCTGGAGGCTCAGCCCCAGCATTTT. It translates to CASSLEAQPQHF.